What follows describes a single T cell receptor (beta chain). Looked up from germline, CDR1 is LGHNT and CDR2 is FRNRAP. The CDR3 length is 13 residues. V was clipped by 6 bases and J by 1 base, with 9 bases between them. The record originates from a study of blood T cell repertoires in COVID-19. Produced via immunoSEQ multiplex PCR; TCRdb's table is partial and in-frame only. The data hold 85,000 to 100,000 clones, with around 88% observed a single time. This chain links TRBV12-5 with TRBJ1-1; possible D gene TRBD1, 5 bases. This receptor was identified in a man in his sixties with acute or convalescent COVID-19. Sequenced input: peripheral blood. Here the CDR3 reads CASGFDRNTEAFF. In DNA form, the CDR3 reads TGTGCTAGTGGCTTTGACAGGAACACTGAAGCTTTCTTT. Based on the CDR3 plus reference TRBV12-5 and TRBJ1-1, the full variable domain is DARVTQTPRHKVTEMGQEVTMRCQPILGHNTVFWYRQTMMQGLELLAYFRNRAPLDDSGMPKDRFSAEMPDATLATLKIQPSEPRDSAVYFCASGFDRNTEAFFGQGTRLTVV.